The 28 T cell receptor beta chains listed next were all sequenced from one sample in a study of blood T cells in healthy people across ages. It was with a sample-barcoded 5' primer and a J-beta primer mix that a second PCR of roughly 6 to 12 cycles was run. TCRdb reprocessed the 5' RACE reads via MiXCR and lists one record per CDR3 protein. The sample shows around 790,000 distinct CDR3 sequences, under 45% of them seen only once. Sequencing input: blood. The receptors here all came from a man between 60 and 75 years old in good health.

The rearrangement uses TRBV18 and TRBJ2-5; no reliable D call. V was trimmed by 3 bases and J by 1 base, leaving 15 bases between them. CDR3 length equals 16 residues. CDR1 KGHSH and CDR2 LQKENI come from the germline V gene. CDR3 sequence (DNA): TGTGCCAGCTCACCCCGAAGTTCTGCCATCCAAGAGACCCAGTACTTC. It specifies CASSPRSSAIQETQYF. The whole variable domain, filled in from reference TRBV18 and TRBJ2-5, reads NAGVMQNPRHLVRRRGQEARLRCSPMKGHSHVYWYRQLPEEGLKFMVYLQKENIIDESGMPKERFSAEFPKEGPSILRIQQVVRGDSAAYFCASSPRSSAIQETQYFGPGTRLLVL.

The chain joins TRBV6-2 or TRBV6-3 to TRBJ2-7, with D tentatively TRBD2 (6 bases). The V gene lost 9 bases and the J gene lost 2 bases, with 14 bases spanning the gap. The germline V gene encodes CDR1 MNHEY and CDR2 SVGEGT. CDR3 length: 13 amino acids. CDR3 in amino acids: CASRAGITYEQYF. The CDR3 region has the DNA TGTGCCAGTAGGGCGGGGATCACCTACGAGCAGTACTTC.

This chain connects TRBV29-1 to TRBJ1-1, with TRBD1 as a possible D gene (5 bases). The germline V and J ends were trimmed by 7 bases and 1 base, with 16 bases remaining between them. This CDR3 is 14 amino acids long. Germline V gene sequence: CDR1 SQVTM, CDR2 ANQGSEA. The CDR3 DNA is TGCAGCGGTGCCCTCGGGACCCAGAACACTGAAGCTTTCTTT. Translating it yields CSGALGTQNTEAFF.

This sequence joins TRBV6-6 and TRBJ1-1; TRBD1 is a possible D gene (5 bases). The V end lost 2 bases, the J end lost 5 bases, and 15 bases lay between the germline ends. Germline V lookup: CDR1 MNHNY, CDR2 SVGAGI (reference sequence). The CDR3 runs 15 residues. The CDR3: CASSYPGQGRTEAFF. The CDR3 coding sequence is TGTGCCAGCAGTTACCCCGGGCAGGGCAGAACTGAAGCTTTCTTT.

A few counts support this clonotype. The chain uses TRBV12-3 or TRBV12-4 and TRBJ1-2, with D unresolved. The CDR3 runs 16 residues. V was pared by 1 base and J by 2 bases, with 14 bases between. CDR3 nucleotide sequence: TGTGCCAGCAGTTTAGGTCGGAGCCAGTACAACTATGGCTACACCTTC. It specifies CASSLGRSQYNYGYTF.

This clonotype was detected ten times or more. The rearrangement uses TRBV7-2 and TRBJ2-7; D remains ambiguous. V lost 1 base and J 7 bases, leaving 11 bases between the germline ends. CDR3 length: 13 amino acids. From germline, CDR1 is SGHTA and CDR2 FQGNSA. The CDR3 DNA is TGTGCCAGCAGCTTAGGGCCCCTGGGGGAGCAGTACTTC. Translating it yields CASSLGPLGEQYF.

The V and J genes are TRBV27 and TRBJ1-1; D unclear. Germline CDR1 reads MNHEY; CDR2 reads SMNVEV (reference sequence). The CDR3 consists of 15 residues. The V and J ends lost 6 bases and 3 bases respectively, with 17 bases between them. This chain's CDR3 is CASSEDDPLYTEAFF. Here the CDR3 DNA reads TGTGCCAGCAGCGAGGACGACCCTCTTTACACTGAAGCTTTCTTT.

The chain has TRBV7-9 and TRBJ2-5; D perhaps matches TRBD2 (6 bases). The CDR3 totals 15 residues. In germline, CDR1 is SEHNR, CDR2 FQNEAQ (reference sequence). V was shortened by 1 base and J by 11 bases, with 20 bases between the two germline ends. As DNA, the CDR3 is TGTGCCAGCAGCTTAGATCCGGGACTCGACAATGAGCAGTACTTC. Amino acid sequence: CASSLDPGLDNEQYF. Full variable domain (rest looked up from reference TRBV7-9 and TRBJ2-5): DTGVSQNPRHKITKRGQNVTFRCDPISEHNRLYWYRQTLGQGPEFLTYFQNEAQLEKSRLLSDRFSAERPKGSFSTLEIQRTEQGDSAMYLCASSLDPGLDNEQYFGPGTRLLVL.

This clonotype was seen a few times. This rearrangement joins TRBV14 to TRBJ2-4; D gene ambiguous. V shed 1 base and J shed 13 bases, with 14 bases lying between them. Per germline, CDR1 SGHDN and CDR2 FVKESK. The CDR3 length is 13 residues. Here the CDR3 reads CASSQASVFGQYF. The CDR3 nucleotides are TGTGCCAGCAGCCAAGCGTCTGTCTTTGGGCAGTACTTC.

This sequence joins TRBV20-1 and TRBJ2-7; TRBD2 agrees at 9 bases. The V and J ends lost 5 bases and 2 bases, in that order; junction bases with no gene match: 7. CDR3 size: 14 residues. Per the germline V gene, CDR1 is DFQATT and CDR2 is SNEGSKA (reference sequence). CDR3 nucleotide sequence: TGCAGTGCTCCTAGCGGGGAGAGCCCCTACGAGCAGTACTTC. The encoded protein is CSAPSGESPYEQYF.

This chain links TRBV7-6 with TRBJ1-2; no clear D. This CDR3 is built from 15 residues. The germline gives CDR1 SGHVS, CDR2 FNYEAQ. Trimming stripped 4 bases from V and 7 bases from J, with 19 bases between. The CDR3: CASSSGGAGSPGYTF. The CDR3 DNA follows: TGTGCCAGCAGCTCAGGTGGCGCAGGTTCACCTGGCTACACCTTC.

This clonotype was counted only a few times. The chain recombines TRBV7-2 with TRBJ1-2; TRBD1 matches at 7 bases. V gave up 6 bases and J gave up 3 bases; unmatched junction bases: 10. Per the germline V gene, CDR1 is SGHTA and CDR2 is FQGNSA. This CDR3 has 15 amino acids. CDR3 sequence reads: CASSPRRQGYYGYTF. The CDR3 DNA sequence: TGTGCCAGCAGTCCACGAAGACAGGGCTACTATGGCTACACCTTC.

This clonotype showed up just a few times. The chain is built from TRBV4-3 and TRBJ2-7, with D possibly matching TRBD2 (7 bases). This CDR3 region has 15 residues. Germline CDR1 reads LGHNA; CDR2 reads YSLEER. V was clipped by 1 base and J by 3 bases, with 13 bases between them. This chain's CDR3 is CASSQGGGDYYEQYF. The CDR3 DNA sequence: TGCGCCAGCAGCCAAGGGGGGGGCGACTACTACGAGCAGTACTTC.

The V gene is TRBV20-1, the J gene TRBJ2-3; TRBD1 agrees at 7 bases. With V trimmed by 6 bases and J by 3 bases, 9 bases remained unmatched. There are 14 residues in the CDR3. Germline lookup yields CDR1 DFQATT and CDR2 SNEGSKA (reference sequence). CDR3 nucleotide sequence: TGCAGTGCCAGTACAGGGGCCACGACAGATACGCAGTATTTT. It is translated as CSASTGATTDTQYF.

CDR3 region: CASSFGISSTDTQYF. The CDR3 DNA reads as TGTGCCAGCAGTTTCGGGATCTCTAGCACAGATACGCAGTATTTT. V and J are TRBV12-3 or TRBV12-4 and TRBJ2-3, with D possibly TRBD2 on 5 matching bases. The CDR3 is made up of 15 amino acids. V dropped 3 bases and J dropped 0 bases, with 10 bases sitting between them.

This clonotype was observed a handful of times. Written as DNA, the CDR3 is TGTGCCAGCAGTTACTCGGACAGGTCAGGGGCCAACGTCCTGACTTTC. Residues: CASSYSDRSGANVLTF. The rearrangement links TRBV6-7 to TRBJ2-6; 7 nucleotides line up with TRBD1. TRBV6-7 is known as an ORF, though its function is uncertain. The junction had 3 bases not matched to a gene; V was cut back by 0 bases and J by 4 bases. CDR3 length equals 16 residues.

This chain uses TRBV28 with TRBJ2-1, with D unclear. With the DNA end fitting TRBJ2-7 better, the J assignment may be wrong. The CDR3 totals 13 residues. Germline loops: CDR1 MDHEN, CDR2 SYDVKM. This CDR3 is CASFRSSYNEQYF. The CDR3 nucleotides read TGTGCCAGCTTCAGATCCTCCTACAATGAGCAGTACTTC.

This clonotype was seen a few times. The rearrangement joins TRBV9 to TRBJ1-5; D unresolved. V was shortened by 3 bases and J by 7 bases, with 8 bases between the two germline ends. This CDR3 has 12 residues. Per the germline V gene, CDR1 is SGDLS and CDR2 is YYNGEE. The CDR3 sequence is CASSDGNQPQHF. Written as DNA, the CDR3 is TGTGCCAGCAGCGATGGGAACCAGCCCCAGCATTTT. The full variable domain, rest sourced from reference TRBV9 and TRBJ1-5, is DSGVTQTPKHLITATGQRVTLRCSPRSGDLSVYWYQQSLDQGLQFLIQYYNGEERAKGNILERFSAQQFPDLHSELNLSSLELGDSALYFCASSDGNQPQHFGDGTRLSIL.

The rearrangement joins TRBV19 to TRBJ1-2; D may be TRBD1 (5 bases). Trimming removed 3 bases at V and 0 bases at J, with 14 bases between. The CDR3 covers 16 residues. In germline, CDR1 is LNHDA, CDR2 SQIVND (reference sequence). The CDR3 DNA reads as TGTGCCAGTAGTATCGGGGCAAAACGGGCTAACTATGGCTACACCTTC. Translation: CASSIGAKRANYGYTF.

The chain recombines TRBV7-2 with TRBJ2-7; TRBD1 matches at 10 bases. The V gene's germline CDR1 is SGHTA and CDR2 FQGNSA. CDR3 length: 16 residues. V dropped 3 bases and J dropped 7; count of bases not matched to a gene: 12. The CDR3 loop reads CASSFRTGGLRSEQYF. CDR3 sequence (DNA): TGTGCCAGCAGCTTTCGGACAGGGGGTCTCCGTAGTGAGCAGTACTTC. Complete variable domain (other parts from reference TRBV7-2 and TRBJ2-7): GAGVSQSPSNKVTEKGKDVELRCDPISGHTALYWYRQSLGQGLEFLIYFQGNSAPDKSGLPSDRFSAERTGGSVSTLTIQRTQQEDSAVYLCASSFRTGGLRSEQYFGPGTRLTVT.

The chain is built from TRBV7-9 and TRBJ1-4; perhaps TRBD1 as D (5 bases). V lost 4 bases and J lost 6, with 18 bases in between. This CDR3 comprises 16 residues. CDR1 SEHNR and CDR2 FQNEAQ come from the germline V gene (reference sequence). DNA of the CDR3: TGTGCCAGCAGCTCCCATGCGACGGGCAGGGATGAAAAACTGTTTTTT. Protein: CASSSHATGRDEKLFF.

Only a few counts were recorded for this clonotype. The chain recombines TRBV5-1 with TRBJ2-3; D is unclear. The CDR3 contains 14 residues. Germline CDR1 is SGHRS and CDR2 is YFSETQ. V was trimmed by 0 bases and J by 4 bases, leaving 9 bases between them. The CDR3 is CASSLVVSPDTQYF. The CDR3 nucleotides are TGCGCCAGCAGCTTGGTGGTCAGCCCAGATACGCAGTATTTT.

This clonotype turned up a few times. CDR3 bases: TGTGCCAGCGCTGACCGGGCTAGGAGTTTCTATGGCTACACCTTC. Protein: CASADRARSFYGYTF. The chain joins TRBV12-3 or TRBV12-4 to TRBJ1-2; D is undetermined. The CDR3 length is 15 residues. The V gene lost 8 bases and the J gene lost 4 bases, with 20 bases spanning the gap.

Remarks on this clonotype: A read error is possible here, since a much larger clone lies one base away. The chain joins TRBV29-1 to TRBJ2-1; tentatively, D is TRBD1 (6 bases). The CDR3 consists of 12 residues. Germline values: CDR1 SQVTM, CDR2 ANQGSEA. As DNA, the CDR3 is TGCGGGGGCAGGGTAGACTACAATGACCAGTTCTTC. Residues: CGGRVDYNDQFF.

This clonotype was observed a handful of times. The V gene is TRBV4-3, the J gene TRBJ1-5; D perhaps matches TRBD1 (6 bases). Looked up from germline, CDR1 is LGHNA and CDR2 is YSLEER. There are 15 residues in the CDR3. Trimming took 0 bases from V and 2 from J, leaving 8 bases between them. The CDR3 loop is CASSQEHRGNQPQHF. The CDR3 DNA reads TGCGCCAGCAGCCAAGAGCACAGGGGCAATCAGCCCCAGCATTTT.

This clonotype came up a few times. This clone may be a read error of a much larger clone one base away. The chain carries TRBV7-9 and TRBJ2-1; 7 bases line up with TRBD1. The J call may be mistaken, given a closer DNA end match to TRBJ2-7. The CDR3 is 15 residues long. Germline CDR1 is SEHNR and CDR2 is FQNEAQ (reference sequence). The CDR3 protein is CASSLKGASYNEQYF. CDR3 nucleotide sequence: TGTGCCAGCAGCTTAAAGGGGGCCTCGTACAATGAGCAGTACTTC.

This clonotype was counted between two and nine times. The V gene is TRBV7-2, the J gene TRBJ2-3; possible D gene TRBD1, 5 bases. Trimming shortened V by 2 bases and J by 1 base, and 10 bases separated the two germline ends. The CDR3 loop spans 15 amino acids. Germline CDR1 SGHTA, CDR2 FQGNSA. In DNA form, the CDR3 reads TGTGCCAGCAGCTTACAGGGCTCGGGCACAGATACGCAGTATTTT. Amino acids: CASSLQGSGTDTQYF. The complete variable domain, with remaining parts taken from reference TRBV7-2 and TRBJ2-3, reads GAGVSQSPSNKVTEKGKDVELRCDPISGHTALYWYRQSLGQGLEFLIYFQGNSAPDKSGLPSDRFSAERTGGSVSTLTIQRTQQEDSAVYLCASSLQGSGTDTQYFGPGTRLTVL.

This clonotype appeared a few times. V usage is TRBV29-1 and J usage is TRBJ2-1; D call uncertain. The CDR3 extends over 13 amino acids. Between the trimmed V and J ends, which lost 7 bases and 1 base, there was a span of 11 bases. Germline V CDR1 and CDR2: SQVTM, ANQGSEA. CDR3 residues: CSAMKDSYNEQFF. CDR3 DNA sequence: TGCAGCGCCATGAAAGATTCCTACAATGAGCAGTTCTTC.